These 18 T cell receptor beta chains share one sample of origin, sequenced in a study of metastatic and nonmetastatic thyroid tumors. None of the patients had undergone any treatment ahead of thyroid surgery. TCRdb re-called clones from the PCR reads using MiXCR. The repertoire consists of roughly 16,000 clones, with roughly a fifth occurring once and the leading ten covering roughly 13%. Sequenced input: blood. These receptors all come from a female donor with papillary thyroid cancer or a benign thyroid nodule (not recorded which). Some clones in this sample may be carry-over from other donors' samples.

J is TRBJ2-2 and V is TRBV6-1, with D tentatively TRBD2 (7 bases). Germline V gene sequence: CDR1 MNHNS, CDR2 SASEGT. This CDR3 spans 12 amino acids. V was cut by 11 bases and J by 7 bases, with 14 bases left in between. The CDR3 DNA sequence: TGTGCCGACACGGGGGGCGACGGGGAGCTGTTTTTT. It yields the protein CADTGGDGELFF.

This clone was recorded a few times. This chain joins TRBV28 and TRBJ2-3; 7 nucleotides match TRBD1. The CDR3 consists of 13 residues. Germline V gives CDR1 MDHEN, CDR2 SYDVKM. Trimming removed 3 bases from V and 10 bases from J; junction bases left unmatched: 7. The CDR3 DNA reads as TGTGCCAGCAGTTTGATTGACAGGGACCCGCAGTATTTT. This encodes CASSLIDRDPQYF. Complete variable domain (other parts from reference TRBV28 and TRBJ2-3): DVKVTQSSRYLVKRTGEKVFLECVQDMDHENMFWYRQDPGLGLRLIYFSYDVKMKEKGDIPEGYSVSREKKERFSLILESASTNQTSMYLCASSLIDRDPQYFGPGTRLTVL.

This sequence joins TRBV7-2 and TRBJ1-2; TRBD1 agrees at 8 bases. In germline, CDR1 is SGHTA, CDR2 FQGNSA. Trimming took 5 bases from V and 0 from J; bases not matched to a gene: 5. The CDR3 contains 15 residues. The CDR3 DNA reads TGTGCCAGCAGCCGAGACAGGGGAGCTAACTATGGCTACACCTTC. This encodes CASSRDRGANYGYTF. Using reference TRBV7-2 and TRBJ1-2 for the parts outside the CDR3, the full variable domain is GAGVSQSPSNKVTEKGKDVELRCDPISGHTALYWYRQSLGQGLEFLIYFQGNSAPDKSGLPSDRFSAERTGGSVSTLTIQRTQQEDSAVYLCASSRDRGANYGYTFGSGTRLTVV.

This clone was seen at least ten times. A read error is possible here, since a much larger clone lies one base away. Other DNA sequences of this sample code for an identical CDR3. The genes are TRBV28 and TRBJ2-7, with unresolved D. V was pared by 6 bases and J by 0 bases, with 24 bases between. Germline lookup yields CDR1 MDHEN and CDR2 SYDVKM. This CDR3 comprises 18 residues. For the CDR3, the DNA is TGTGCCAGCAGCAGGACCATGCCGGCGGAAAGGAGCTCCTACGAGCAGTACTTC. Its protein product is CASSRTMPAERSSYEQYF.

The CDR3 reads CSAEAGGRSYEQYF. CDR3 in DNA: TGCAGTGCAGAAGCGGGGGGGCGTTCCTACGAGCAGTACTTC. The V and J genes are TRBV20-1 and TRBJ2-7; 10 bases are a match to TRBD2. The CDR3 is 14 residues long. From germline, CDR1 is DFQATT and CDR2 SNEGSKA (reference sequence). Trimming removed 6 bases from V and 1 base from J; junction bases left unmatched: 6.

This clone showed up many times. V usage is TRBV5-6 and J usage is TRBJ1-2; D remains ambiguous. Germline V CDR1 and CDR2: SGHDT, YYEEEE. CDR3 size: 15 residues. Trimming left V 4 bases short and J 8 bases short, with 21 bases between. CDR3 residues: CASSPRGGGMQGYTF. In DNA form, the CDR3 reads TGTGCCAGCAGCCCGCGGGGTGGAGGGATGCAGGGCTACACCTTC.

The chain uses TRBV5-1 and TRBJ2-7, with TRBD1 as a possible D gene (6 bases). With 4 bases removed from V and 2 bases from J, the gap between germline ends came to 13 bases. In germline, CDR1 is SGHRS, CDR2 YFSETQ. The CDR3 totals 14 residues. This CDR3 reads CASSPLTGTYEQYF. DNA for the CDR3: TGCGCCAGCAGCCCCTTAACAGGGACCTACGAGCAGTACTTC. Using reference TRBV5-1 and TRBJ2-7 for the parts outside the CDR3, the full variable domain is KAGVTQTPRYLIKTRGQQVTLSCSPISGHRSVSWYQQTPGQGLQFLFEYFSETQRNKGNFPGRFSGRQFSNSRSEMNVSTLELGDSALYLCASSPLTGTYEQYFGPGTRLTVT.

CDR3 coding DNA: TGTGCCAGCAGTCCCCTGGAGGGGCTAGAGGGGACCCAGTACTTC. Its translation is CASSPLEGLEGTQYF. This chain uses TRBV27 with TRBJ2-5; D perhaps matches TRBD2 (6 bases). Deletions cut 5 bases from V and 7 bases from J, with 20 bases between. CDR3 length: 15 amino acids. Germline loops: CDR1 MNHEY, CDR2 SMNVEV (reference sequence).

Judged by abundance, this clone is medium-sized (0.01 to 0.1%). The rearrangement joins TRBV24-1 to TRBJ1-2; TRBD1 matches at 8 bases. CDR1 and CDR2 from the germline V gene are KGHDR and SFDVKD. This CDR3 is built from 15 residues. J lost 8 bases, V lost 2 bases, and 9 bases had no gene match. The CDR3 nucleotides read TGTGCCACCAGTGATTCCGGACAGGGTTCGTTCGGCTACACCTTC. Translated: CATSDSGQGSFGYTF.

This clone appeared many times. V gene TRBV20-1 combines with J gene TRBJ2-5, with D uncertain. The CDR3 covers 15 residues. Germline-derived CDR1 and CDR2 are DFQATT and SNEGSKA (reference sequence). The V and J ends lost 6 bases and 2 bases respectively, with 19 bases between them. The CDR3 sequence: CSAPPATQSQETQYF. The CDR3 region has the DNA TGCAGTGCCCCCCCCGCGACACAGAGTCAAGAGACCCAGTACTTC.

There are a few counts of this clone. CDR3 region: CASSYGTSASPDTQYF. The CDR3 region has the DNA TGTGCCAGCAGTTACGGGACTAGCGCTTCTCCAGATACGCAGTATTTT. The chain recombines TRBV6-2 or TRBV6-3 with TRBJ2-3, with TRBD2 matching over 10 bases. This CDR3 region has 16 residues. Looked up from germline, CDR1 is MNHEY and CDR2 is SVGEGT. The J segment lost 4 bases and the V segment lost 2 bases, leaving 6 bases of the junction unmatched.

This clone was seen many times. This may come from a read error, since a much larger clone is one base off. The V call is TRBV7-9, the J call TRBJ2-3, with D unresolved. Near its end, the DNA agrees better with TRBJ1-5, so the J call may be wrong. Per the germline V gene, CDR1 is SEHNR and CDR2 is FQNEAQ (reference sequence). CDR3 length equals 13 residues. Here the CDR3 DNA reads TGTGCCTCCCGGACTAGCGGGAGAGATACGCAGCATTTT. As protein: CASRTSGRDTQHF.

This CDR3 is CASSRFSGVEAFF. CDR3 nucleotide sequence: TGTGCCAGCAGTCGCTTCTCAGGCGTGGAAGCTTTCTTT. The rearrangement uses TRBV5-6 and TRBJ1-1; D unresolved. Trimming took 5 bases from V and 8 from J, leaving 16 bases between them. This CDR3 comprises 13 residues. Germline V lookup: CDR1 SGHDT, CDR2 YYEEEE. Based on the CDR3 plus reference TRBV5-6 and TRBJ1-1, the full variable domain is DAGVTQSPTHLIKTRGQQVTLRCSPKSGHDTVSWYQQALGQGPQFIFQYYEEEERQRGNFPDRFSGHQFPNYSSELNVNALLLGDSALYLCASSRFSGVEAFFGQGTRLTVV.

In its sample, this clone was seen many times. This chain joins TRBV29-1 and TRBJ2-3; a possible D gene is TRBD1 (6 bases). The V end lost 2 bases, the J end lost 4 bases, and 10 bases lay between the germline ends. CDR1 is SQVTM and CDR2 is ANQGSEA in the germline V gene. CDR3 length equals 13 residues. The CDR3 region has the DNA TGCAGCGTTGAAAGGACAGCGTCAGATACGCAGTATTTT. Its translation is CSVERTASDTQYF.

The sample holds many counts of this clone. J is TRBJ1-4 and V is TRBV5-6, with a possible D match to TRBD1 (5 bases). The V gene's germline CDR1 is SGHDT and CDR2 YYEEEE. The CDR3 has 14 amino acids. Trimming removed 0 bases from V and 5 bases from J, with 8 bases in between. This CDR3 reads CASSLDRTNEKLFF. In nucleotides, the CDR3 is TGTGCCAGCAGCTTGGACAGGACGAATGAAAAACTGTTTTTT.

This clone was observed at least ten times. Since a much larger clone is just one base distant, this may be a read error. Since the CDR3 does not end with the conserved phenylalanine or tryptophan, this likely comes from a read error. The chain carries TRBV6-1 and TRBJ2-5, with D possibly being TRBD1 (5 bases). The V end lost 8 bases, the J end lost 4 bases, and 14 bases lay between the germline ends. The germline gives CDR1 MNHNS, CDR2 SASEGT. The CDR3 contains 13 residues. The CDR3 loop is CASRFTGPETQYS. The CDR3 DNA reads as TGTGCCAGCCGATTTACAGGTCCAGAGACCCAGTACTCC.

This clone was counted many times. V gene TRBV10-3 combines with J gene TRBJ1-5, with 7 nucleotides matching TRBD1. The germline gives CDR1 ENHRY, CDR2 SYGVKD. The CDR3 is 16 amino acids. The trim removed 0 bases at V and 3 bases at J, leaving 5 bases unmatched. This chain's CDR3 is CAISESRGQNNQPQHF. The CDR3 coding sequence is TGTGCCATCAGTGAGTCCCGGGGACAGAACAATCAGCCCCAGCATTTT.

This clone occurred a few times. The rearrangement links TRBV19 to TRBJ2-1; 7 positions agree with TRBD2. Germline V lookup: CDR1 LNHDA, CDR2 SQIVND (reference sequence). The CDR3 is 15 amino acids. V shed 5 bases, J shed 5 bases, and the junction held 9 bases outside the gene matches. CDR3 nucleotides: TGTGCCAGTAGTGTTACTAGCGTCCCCCACAATGAGCAGTTCTTC. This gives the protein CASSVTSVPHNEQFF.